This T cell receptor (beta chain) derives from a study of shared clonotypes between healthy human individuals. About the study: CD4 naive and memory got three plates each, CD8 naive two, CD8 memory one.

This CDR3 spans 16 amino acids. Per the germline V gene, CDR1 is SGHAT and CDR2 is FQNNGV. V gave up 0 bases and J gave up 7 bases, with 16 bases separating them. CD45RO-negative, CCR7-positively selected cells formed the naive CD8 fraction, excluding terminally differentiated effector memory CD45RA+ cells. Study-wide results and limits: Clonotypes which were not shared had lower generation probabilities than clonotypes that all four donors shared. Sequencing depth was expected to affect clonotype sharing among donors.

Note on this clone: Its matching antigen is unknown.

Original processing methods: Filtering differed, since immunoSEQ gave only junction sequences and no quality scores. TCRdb keeps only in-frame clones here, not all; method: immunoSEQ multiplex PCR. V and J calls and clone size are those listed in that table; D and trimming were worked out from the DNA. The data hold approximately 2,200,000 clones, with under 95% observed a single time. This TCR derives from a man between 18 and 29 years old in good health. Some clones in this sample may be carry-over from other donors' samples. Input material: naive CD8+ T cells from PBMCs. The gene calls are TRBV11-2 and TRBJ2-1; possible D gene TRBD2, 7 bases. CDR3 amino acids: CASSLERGRAGNEQFF. As DNA, the CDR3 is TGTGCCAGCAGCTTAGAGAGGGGGAGGGCCGGGAATGAGCAGTTCTTC.